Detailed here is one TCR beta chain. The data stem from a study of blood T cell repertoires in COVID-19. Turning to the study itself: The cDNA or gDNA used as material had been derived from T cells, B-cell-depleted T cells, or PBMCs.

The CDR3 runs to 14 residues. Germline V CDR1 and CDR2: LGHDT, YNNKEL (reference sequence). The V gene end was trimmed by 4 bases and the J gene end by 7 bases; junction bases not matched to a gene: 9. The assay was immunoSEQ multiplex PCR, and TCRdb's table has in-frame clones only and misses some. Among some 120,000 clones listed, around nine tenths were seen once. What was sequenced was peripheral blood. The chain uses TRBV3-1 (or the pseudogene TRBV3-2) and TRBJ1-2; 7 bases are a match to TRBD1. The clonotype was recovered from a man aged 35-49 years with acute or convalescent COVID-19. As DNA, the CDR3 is TGTGCCAGCAGCCCCCCGACAGGGATCCCTGGCTACACCTTC. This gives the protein CASSPPTGIPGYTF.